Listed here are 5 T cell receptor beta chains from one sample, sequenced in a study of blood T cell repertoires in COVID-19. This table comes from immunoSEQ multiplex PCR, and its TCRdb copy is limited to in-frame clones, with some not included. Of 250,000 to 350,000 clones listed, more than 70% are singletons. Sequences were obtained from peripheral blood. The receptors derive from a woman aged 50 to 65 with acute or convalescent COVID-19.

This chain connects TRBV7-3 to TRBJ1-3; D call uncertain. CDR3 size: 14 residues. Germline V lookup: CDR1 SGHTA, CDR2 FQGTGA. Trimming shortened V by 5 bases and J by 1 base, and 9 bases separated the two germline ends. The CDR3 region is CASSPNPSGNTIYF. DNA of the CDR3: TGTGCCAGCAGCCCTAACCCATCTGGAAACACCATATATTTT. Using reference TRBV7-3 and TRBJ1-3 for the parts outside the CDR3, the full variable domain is GAGVSQTPSNKVTEKGKYVELRCDPISGHTALYWYRQSLGQGPEFLIYFQGTGAADDSGLPNDRFFAVRPEGSVSTLKIQRTERGDSAVYLCASSPNPSGNTIYFGEGSWLTVV.

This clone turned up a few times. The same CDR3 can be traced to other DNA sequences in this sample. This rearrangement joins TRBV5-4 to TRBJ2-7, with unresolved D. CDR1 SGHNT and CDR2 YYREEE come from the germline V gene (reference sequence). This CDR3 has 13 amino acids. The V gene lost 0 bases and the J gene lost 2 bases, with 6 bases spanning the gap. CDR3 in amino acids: CASSLARTYEQYF. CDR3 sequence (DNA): TGTGCCAGCAGCTTGGCTAGGACCTACGAGCAGTACTTC.

The CDR3: CASSLDRGAWGTQYF. The CDR3 DNA is TGTGCCAGCAGCTTAGACAGGGGGGCGTGGGGGACCCAGTACTTC. This chain joins TRBV11-2 and TRBJ2-5; weak D call: TRBD1 (7 bases). Germline V gene lookup returns CDR1 SGHAT and CDR2 FQNNGV. V was cut by 0 bases and J by 7 bases, with 15 bases left in between. The CDR3 runs to 15 residues.

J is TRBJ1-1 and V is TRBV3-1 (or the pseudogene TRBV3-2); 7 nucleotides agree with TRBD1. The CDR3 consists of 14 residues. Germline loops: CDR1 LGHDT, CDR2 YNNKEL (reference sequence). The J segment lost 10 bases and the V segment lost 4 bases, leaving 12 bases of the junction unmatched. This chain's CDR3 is CASSPRQGTGGAFF. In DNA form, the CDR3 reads TGTGCCAGCAGCCCCCGACAGGGAACAGGTGGAGCTTTCTTT.

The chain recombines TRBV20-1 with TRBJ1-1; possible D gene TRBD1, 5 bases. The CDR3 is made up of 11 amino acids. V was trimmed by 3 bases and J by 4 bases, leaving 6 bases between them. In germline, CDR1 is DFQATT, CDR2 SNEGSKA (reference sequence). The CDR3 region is CSARGGTEAFF. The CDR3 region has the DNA TGCAGTGCTAGGGGGGGCACTGAAGCTTTCTTT.